The next 5 T cell receptor beta chains were all read from a single sample in a study of regulatory T cells in long-lasting Graves disease. Arm-PCR of CDR3 regions and iRepertoire HTBI primers were the basis on which TCR beta libraries were built. One entry per CDR3 protein, called by TCRdb with MiXCR from the multiplex PCR reads. The sample contains about 430,000 distinct CDR3 sequences, about 15% of which appear only once. The time point is: newly diagnosed GD, antithyroid drugs for less than 3 months. Construction of the TCR library relied on RNA isolated from PBMCs. These data were also reused for a study on T cells in Graves' hyperthyroidism and ophthalmopathy.

This material consisted of peripheral blood mononuclear cells (PBMCs), taken at new diagnosis, from a patient treated with antithyroid drugs. These receptors all come from a woman between 40 and 55 years old with Graves disease.

This clonotype occurred a few times. The rearrangement links TRBV5-4 to TRBJ2-3; 11 nucleotides agree with TRBD2. The CDR3 extends over 15 amino acids. V trimming: 4 bases; J trimming: 4 bases; junction bases outside the gene matches: 5. Germline V CDR1 and CDR2: SGHNT, YYREEE (reference sequence). CDR3 sequence: CASSQTSGSPDTQYF. CDR3 bases: TGTGCCAGCAGCCAAACTAGCGGGAGCCCAGATACGCAGTATTTT.

The chain links TRBV7-9 to TRBJ1-2; the match to TRBD1 covers 9 bases. V dropped 5 bases and J dropped 6; count of bases not matched to a gene: 7. Germline values: CDR1 SEHNR, CDR2 FQNEAQ (reference sequence). The CDR3 totals 14 residues. As DNA, the CDR3 is TGTGCCAGCAGCCCACTTCGACAGGGGGATGGCTACACCTTC. It translates to CASSPLRQGDGYTF.

This clonotype was picked up a small number of times. The rearrangement links TRBV5-4 to TRBJ1-1; 9 nucleotides line up with TRBD1. Germline V lookup: CDR1 SGHNT, CDR2 YYREEE (reference sequence). CDR3 size: 17 residues. Losses at the gene ends were 5 bases for V and 1 base for J; bases not matched to a gene: 12. As DNA, the CDR3 is TGTGCCAGCAGTTCCACAGGGGGCGCGAGCAGGAACACTGAAGCTTTCTTT. Translating gives CASSSTGGASRNTEAFF.

This clonotype was counted many times. This rearrangement joins TRBV12-3 or TRBV12-4 to TRBJ2-5; D tentatively reads TRBD1 or TRBD2 (5 bases each). The V and J ends lost 3 bases and 9 bases respectively, with 14 bases between them. CDR3 length: 13 residues. This chain's CDR3 is CASSLRGGLAQYF. Written as DNA, the CDR3 is TGTGCCAGCAGTTTGAGGGGTGGCCTGGCCCAGTACTTC.

A remark on this clonotype: The CDR3 does not end in the conserved phenylalanine or tryptophan, so this is likely a read error. It is unclear where the CDR3 begins or ends on the DNA, so no DNA is shown, and the CDR3 is as TCRdb lists it. The rearrangement uses TRBV5-5 and TRBJ2-3; the tabulated D call, TRBD2, remains unverified against the DNA. The CDR3 region is 9 residues in length, termini included. Germline lookup yields CDR1 SGHKS and CDR2 YYEKEE (reference sequence). The CDR3 here is CASSLGLAG.